This is a list of T cell receptor beta chains from one sample in a study of spatial heterogeneity in lung cancer. MiXCR, run by TCRdb on the 5' RACE reads, gives a single entry per CDR3 protein. Of 75,000 or so distinct CDR3 sequences in the sample, 8% were seen once. The sample here was PBMCs, taken at surgery. These receptor sequences come from a male donor with early-stage non-small cell lung cancer. Each CDR3 is given with its conserved first and last residue. The D gene is left open where the match is weak. A clone size is listed for some rows: how often the clone was seen (once, few, many), or a class if it is expanded.

len: 13
j_gene: TRBJ1-5
d_gene: .
abundance: many
v_gene: TRBV5-5
CDR3aa: CASSVQGDQPQHF
CDR3nt: TGTGCCAGCAGCGTCCAGGGAGACCAGCCCCAGCATTTT

len: 12
j_gene: TRBJ2-7
d_gene: .
abundance: many
v_gene: TRBV12-3/TRBV12-4
CDR3aa: CASNRGVDEQYF
CDR3nt: TGTGCCAGCAACAGAGGGGTAGACGAGCAGTACTTC

len: 14
j_gene: TRBJ1-1
d_gene: .
abundance: many
v_gene: TRBV29-1
CDR3aa: CSVDNGGYSAEAFF
CDR3nt: TGCAGCGTTGACAATGGAGGGTATTCCGCTGAAGCTTTCTTT

len: 11
j_gene: TRBJ1-2
d_gene: TRBD1
abundance: many
v_gene: TRBV29-1
CDR3aa: CSVDQGEGYTF
CDR3nt: TGCAGCGTTGACCAGGGGGAAGGCTACACCTTC

len: 13
j_gene: TRBJ2-7
d_gene: .
abundance: once
v_gene: TRBV6-6
CDR3aa: CASSYRPPLGQYF
CDR3nt: TGTGCCAGCAGTTACCGGCCTCCCCTGGGGCAGTACTTC

len: 14
j_gene: TRBJ1-1
d_gene: .
abundance: few
v_gene: TRBV6-5
CDR3aa: CASSYSSAVTEAFF
CDR3nt: TGTGCCAGCAGTTACTCGAGTGCGGTAACTGAAGCTTTCTTT

len: 14
j_gene: TRBJ2-3
d_gene: .
abundance: many
v_gene: TRBV29-1
CDR3aa: CSVGPQELTDTQYF
CDR3nt: TGCAGCGTCGGGCCACAGGAGCTCACAGATACGCAGTATTTT

len: 14
j_gene: TRBJ2-7
d_gene: TRBD2
abundance: many
v_gene: TRBV6-2/TRBV6-3
CDR3aa: CASSPVGTSSEQYF
CDR3nt: TGTGCCAGCAGTCCGGTCGGGACTAGCTCGGAGCAGTACTTC

len: 16
j_gene: TRBJ2-4
d_gene: .
abundance: few
v_gene: TRBV4-1
CDR3aa: CASSQPGKGRGNIQYF
CDR3nt: TGCGCCAGCAGCCAACCCGGGAAGGGAAGGGGGAACATTCAGTACTTC

len: 17
j_gene: TRBJ2-3
d_gene: .
abundance: many
v_gene: TRBV5-1
CDR3aa: CASSLESGALSTDTQYF
CDR3nt: TGCGCCAGCAGCTTAGAAAGCGGCGCCCTTAGCACAGATACGCAGTATTTT

len: 15
j_gene: TRBJ1-1
d_gene: .
abundance: few
v_gene: TRBV10-3
CDR3aa: CAISGQAGANTEAFF
CDR3nt: TGTGCCATCAGTGGACAGGCTGGGGCGAACACTGAAGCTTTCTTT

len: 11
j_gene: TRBJ1-2
d_gene: .
abundance: many
v_gene: TRBV29-1
CDR3aa: CSVEQNYGYTF
CDR3nt: TGCAGCGTTGAACAAAACTATGGCTACACCTTC

len: 12
j_gene: TRBJ1-3
d_gene: .
abundance: many
v_gene: TRBV29-1
CDR3aa: CSVEAAGNTIYF
CDR3nt: TGCAGCGTTGAAGCTGCCGGAAACACCATATATTTT

len: 17
j_gene: TRBJ2-5
d_gene: .
abundance: few
v_gene: TRBV18
CDR3aa: CASSPYRGPNPQETQYF
CDR3nt: TGTGCCAGCTCACCATACCGGGGCCCGAACCCCCAAGAGACCCAGTACTTC

len: 17
j_gene: TRBJ2-1
d_gene: .
abundance: many
v_gene: TRBV5-1
CDR3aa: CASSLVAGGTGYNEQFF
CDR3nt: TGCGCCAGCAGCTTGGTGGCCGGGGGCACGGGGTACAATGAGCAGTTCTTC

len: 15
j_gene: TRBJ1-6
d_gene: .
abundance: many
v_gene: TRBV27
CDR3aa: CASSLGLQFNSPLHF
CDR3nt: TGTGCCAGCAGTTTAGGACTCCAGTTTAATTCACCCCTCCACTTT

len: 13
j_gene: TRBJ2-5
d_gene: TRBD1
abundance: many
v_gene: TRBV15
CDR3aa: CATSTGGRETQYF
CDR3nt: TGTGCCACCAGCACAGGGGGCAGGGAGACCCAGTACTTC

len: 14
j_gene: TRBJ1-5
d_gene: .
abundance: .
v_gene: TRBV28
CDR3aa: CASRYSLGNQPQHF
CDR3nt: TGTGCCAGCAGGTACAGCTTAGGCAATCAGCCCCAGCATTTT

len: 16
j_gene: TRBJ2-3
d_gene: TRBD2
abundance: many
v_gene: TRBV7-8
CDR3aa: CASSLAPAGATNTQYF
CDR3nt: TGTGCCAGCAGCTTAGCGCCGGCGGGAGCGACGAATACGCAGTATTTT

len: 13
j_gene: TRBJ1-2
d_gene: .
abundance: many
v_gene: TRBV29-1
CDR3aa: CSVEDQSGPSSTF
CDR3nt: TGCAGCGTTGAAGATCAATCCGGGCCAAGTAGTACCTTC

len: 17
j_gene: TRBJ2-2
d_gene: TRBD2
abundance: few
v_gene: TRBV2
CDR3aa: CASTSAGRPGDTGELFF
CDR3nt: TGTGCCAGCACCTCAGCGGGGAGGCCGGGAGACACCGGGGAGCTGTTTTTT

len: 11
j_gene: TRBJ2-7
d_gene: .
abundance: many
v_gene: TRBV10-3
CDR3aa: CAISEASEQYF
CDR3nt: TGTGCCATCAGTGAAGCCTCAGAGCAGTACTTC

len: 15
j_gene: TRBJ1-1
d_gene: .
abundance: many
v_gene: TRBV2
CDR3aa: CASTIEQGGNTEAFF
CDR3nt: TGTGCCAGCACCATTGAGCAAGGGGGGAACACTGAAGCTTTCTTT

len: 13
j_gene: TRBJ1-2
d_gene: .
abundance: .
v_gene: TRBV15
CDR3aa: CATSRAGGAGYTF
CDR3nt: TGTGCCACCAGCAGGGCGGGCGGCGCTGGCTACACCTTC

len: 13
j_gene: TRBJ1-1
d_gene: .
abundance: many
v_gene: TRBV10-3
CDR3aa: CAVRQGVDTEAFF
CDR3nt: TGTGCCGTTCGGCAGGGTGTCGACACTGAAGCTTTCTTT

len: 11
j_gene: TRBJ2-5
d_gene: .
abundance: many
v_gene: TRBV7-8
CDR3aa: CASSPPETQYF
CDR3nt: TGTGCCAGCAGCCCTCCAGAGACCCAGTACTTC

len: 13
j_gene: TRBJ2-1
d_gene: .
abundance: many
v_gene: TRBV7-2
CDR3aa: CASSLTSYNEQFF
CDR3nt: TGTGCCAGCAGCTTAACGTCCTACAATGAGCAGTTCTTC

len: 13
j_gene: TRBJ2-1
d_gene: .
abundance: many
v_gene: TRBV11-3
CDR3aa: CASSLGRHNEQFF
CDR3nt: TGTGCCAGCAGCTTGGGACGGCACAATGAGCAGTTCTTC

len: 14
j_gene: TRBJ1-5
d_gene: .
abundance: many
v_gene: TRBV4-1
CDR3aa: CASSPPGANQPQHF
CDR3nt: TGCGCCAGCAGCCCCCCGGGGGCCAATCAGCCCCAGCATTTT

len: 14
j_gene: TRBJ2-6
d_gene: .
abundance: .
v_gene: TRBV29-1
CDR3aa: CSVRGVAGANVLTF
CDR3nt: TGCAGCGTTAGAGGGGTCGCTGGGGCCAACGTCCTGACTTTC

len: 13
j_gene: TRBJ2-5
d_gene: TRBD2
abundance: .
v_gene: TRBV2
CDR3aa: CASRGRVQETQYF
CDR3nt: TGTGCCAGCAGGGGGAGGGTCCAAGAGACCCAGTACTTC

len: 14
j_gene: TRBJ1-3
d_gene: .
abundance: .
v_gene: TRBV2
CDR3aa: CASSVPTEGNTIYF
CDR3nt: TGTGCCAGCAGTGTCCCGACAGAGGGAAACACCATATATTTT